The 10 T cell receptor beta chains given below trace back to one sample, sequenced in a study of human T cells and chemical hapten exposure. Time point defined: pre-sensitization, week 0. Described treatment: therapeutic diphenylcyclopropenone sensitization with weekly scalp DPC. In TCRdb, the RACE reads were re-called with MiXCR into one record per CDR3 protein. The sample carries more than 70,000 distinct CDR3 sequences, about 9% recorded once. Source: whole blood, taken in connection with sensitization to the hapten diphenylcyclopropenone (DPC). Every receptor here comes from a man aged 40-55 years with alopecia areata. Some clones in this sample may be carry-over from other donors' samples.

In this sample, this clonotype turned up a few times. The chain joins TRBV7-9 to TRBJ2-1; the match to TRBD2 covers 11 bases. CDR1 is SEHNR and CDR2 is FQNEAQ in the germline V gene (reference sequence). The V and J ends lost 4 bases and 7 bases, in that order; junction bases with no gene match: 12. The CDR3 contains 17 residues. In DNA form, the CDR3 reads TGTGCCAGCAGCTCGCCGGGACTAGCGGACATGGGGAATGAGCAGTTCTTC. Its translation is CASSSPGLADMGNEQFF.

In nucleotides, the CDR3 is TGTGCCAGCAGCTTAATGGCGGGAGAAGATACGCAGTATTTT. Its protein product is CASSLMAGEDTQYF. V usage is TRBV7-2 and J usage is TRBJ2-3; TRBD2 matches 7 bases. Germline lookup yields CDR1 SGHTA and CDR2 FQGNSA. The CDR3 runs to 14 residues. The trim removed 2 bases at V and 5 bases at J, leaving 4 bases unmatched.

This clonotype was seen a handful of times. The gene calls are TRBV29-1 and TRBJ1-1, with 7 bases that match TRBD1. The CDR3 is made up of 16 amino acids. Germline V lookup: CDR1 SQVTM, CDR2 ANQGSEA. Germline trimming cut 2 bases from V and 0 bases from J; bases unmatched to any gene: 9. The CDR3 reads CSVEMAGGRLNTEAFF. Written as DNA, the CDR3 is TGCAGCGTTGAAATGGCAGGGGGACGCCTGAACACTGAAGCTTTCTTT.

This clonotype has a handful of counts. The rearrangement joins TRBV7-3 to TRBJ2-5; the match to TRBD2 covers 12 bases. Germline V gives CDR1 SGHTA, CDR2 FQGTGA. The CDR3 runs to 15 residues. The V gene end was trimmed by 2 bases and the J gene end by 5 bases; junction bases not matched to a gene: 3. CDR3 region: CASSLSSGRAETQYF. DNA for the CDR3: TGTGCCAGCAGCTTATCTAGCGGGAGGGCGGAGACCCAGTACTTC.

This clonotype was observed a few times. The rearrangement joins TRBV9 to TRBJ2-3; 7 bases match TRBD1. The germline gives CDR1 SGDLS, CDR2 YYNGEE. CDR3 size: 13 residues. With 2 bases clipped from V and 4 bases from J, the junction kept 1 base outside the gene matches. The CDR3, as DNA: TGTGCCAGCAGCGTGGGGACAGCAGATACGCAGTATTTT. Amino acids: CASSVGTADTQYF.

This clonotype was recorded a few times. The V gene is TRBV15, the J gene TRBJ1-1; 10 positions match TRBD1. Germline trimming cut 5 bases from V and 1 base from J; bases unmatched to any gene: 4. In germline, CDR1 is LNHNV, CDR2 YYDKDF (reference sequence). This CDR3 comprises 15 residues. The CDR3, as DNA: TGTGCCACCAGCTGGGACAGGGGCCCGAACACTGAAGCTTTCTTT. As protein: CATSWDRGPNTEAFF. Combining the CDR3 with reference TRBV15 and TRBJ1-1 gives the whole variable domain DAMVIQNPRYQVTQFGKPVTLSCSQTLNHNVMYWYQQKSSQAPKLLFHYYDKDFNNEADTPDNFQSRRPNTSFCFLDIRSPGLGDTAMYLCATSWDRGPNTEAFFGQGTRLTVV.

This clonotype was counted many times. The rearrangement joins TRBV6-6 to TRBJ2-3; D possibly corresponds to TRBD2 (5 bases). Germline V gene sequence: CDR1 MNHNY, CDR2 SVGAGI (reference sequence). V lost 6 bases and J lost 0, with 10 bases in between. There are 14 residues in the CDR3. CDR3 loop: CASSLALSTDTQYF. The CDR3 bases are TGTGCCAGCAGCCTAGCACTTAGCACAGATACGCAGTATTTT.

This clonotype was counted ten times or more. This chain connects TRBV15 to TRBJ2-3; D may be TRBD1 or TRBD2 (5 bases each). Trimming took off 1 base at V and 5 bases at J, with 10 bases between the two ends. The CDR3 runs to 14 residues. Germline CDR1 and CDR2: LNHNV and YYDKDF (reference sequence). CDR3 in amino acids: CATSRGGAEDTQYF. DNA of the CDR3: TGTGCCACCAGCAGAGGAGGGGCGGAAGATACGCAGTATTTT. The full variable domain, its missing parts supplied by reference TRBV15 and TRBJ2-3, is DAMVIQNPRYQVTQFGKPVTLSCSQTLNHNVMYWYQQKSSQAPKLLFHYYDKDFNNEADTPDNFQSRRPNTSFCFLDIRSPGLGDTAMYLCATSRGGAEDTQYFGPGTRLTVL.

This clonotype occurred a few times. The CDR3 coding sequence is TGTGCCAGCAGTTACTCAGCAACTAATGAAAAACTGTTTTTT. This codes for CASSYSATNEKLFF. The rearrangement uses TRBV27 and TRBJ1-4; no reliable D call. Trimming pared 4 bases from V and 0 bases from J, leaving 6 bases between. The CDR3 contains 14 residues. The germline gives CDR1 MNHEY, CDR2 SMNVEV (reference sequence).

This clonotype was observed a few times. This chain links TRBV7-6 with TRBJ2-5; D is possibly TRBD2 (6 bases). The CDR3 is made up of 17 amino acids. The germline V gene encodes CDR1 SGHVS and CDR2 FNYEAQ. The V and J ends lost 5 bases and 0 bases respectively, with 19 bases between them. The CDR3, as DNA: TGTGCCAGCAGCCAAGGGGCGCGCGGGAAGTACCAAGAGACCCAGTACTTC. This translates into CASSQGARGKYQETQYF.